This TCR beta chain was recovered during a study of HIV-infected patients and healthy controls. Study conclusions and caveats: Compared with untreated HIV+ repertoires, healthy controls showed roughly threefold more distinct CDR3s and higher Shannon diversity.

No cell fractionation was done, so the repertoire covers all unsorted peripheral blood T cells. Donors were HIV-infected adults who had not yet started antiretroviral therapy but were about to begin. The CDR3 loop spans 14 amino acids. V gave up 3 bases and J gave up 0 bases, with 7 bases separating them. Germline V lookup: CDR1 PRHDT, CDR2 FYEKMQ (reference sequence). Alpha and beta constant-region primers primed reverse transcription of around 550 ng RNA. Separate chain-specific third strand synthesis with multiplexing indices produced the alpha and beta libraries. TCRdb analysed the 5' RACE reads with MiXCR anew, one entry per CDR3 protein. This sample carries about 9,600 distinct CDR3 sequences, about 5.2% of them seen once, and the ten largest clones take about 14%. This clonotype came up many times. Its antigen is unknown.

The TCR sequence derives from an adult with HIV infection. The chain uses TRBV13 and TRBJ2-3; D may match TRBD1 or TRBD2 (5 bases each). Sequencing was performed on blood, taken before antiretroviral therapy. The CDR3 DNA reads TGTGCCAGCAGCTTTGGGACCAGCACAGATACGCAGTATTTT. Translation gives CASSFGTSTDTQYF.